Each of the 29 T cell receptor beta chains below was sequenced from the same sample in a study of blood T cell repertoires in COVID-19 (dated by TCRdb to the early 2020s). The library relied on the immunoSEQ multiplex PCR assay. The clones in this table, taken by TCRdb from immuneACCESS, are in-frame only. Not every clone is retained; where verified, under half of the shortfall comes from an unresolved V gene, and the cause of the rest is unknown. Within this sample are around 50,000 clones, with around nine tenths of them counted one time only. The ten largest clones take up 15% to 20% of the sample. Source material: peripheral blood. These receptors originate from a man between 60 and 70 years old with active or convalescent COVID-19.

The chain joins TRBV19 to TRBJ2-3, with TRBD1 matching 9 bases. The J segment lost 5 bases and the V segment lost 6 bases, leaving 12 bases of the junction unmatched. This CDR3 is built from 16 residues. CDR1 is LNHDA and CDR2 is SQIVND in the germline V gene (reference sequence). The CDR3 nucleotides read TGTGCCAGTAGCCGTTTCAAGGGACAGGGAGGAGATACGCAGTATTTT. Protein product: CASSRFKGQGGDTQYF.

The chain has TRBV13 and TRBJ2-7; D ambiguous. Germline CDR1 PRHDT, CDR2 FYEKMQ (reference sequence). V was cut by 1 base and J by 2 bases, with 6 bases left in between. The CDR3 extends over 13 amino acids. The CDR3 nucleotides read TGTGCCAGCAGCTTAGAAGGAGCCTACGAGCAGTACTTC. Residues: CASSLEGAYEQYF.

The CDR3 region is CASSPGDRGAEAFF. CDR3 DNA: TGTGCCAGCTCACCAGGAGACAGGGGCGCTGAAGCTTTCTTT. This chain links TRBV18 with TRBJ1-1; 8 bases align to TRBD1. The trim removed 2 bases at V and 6 bases at J, leaving 5 bases unmatched. In germline, CDR1 is KGHSH, CDR2 LQKENI. The CDR3 is 14 amino acids.

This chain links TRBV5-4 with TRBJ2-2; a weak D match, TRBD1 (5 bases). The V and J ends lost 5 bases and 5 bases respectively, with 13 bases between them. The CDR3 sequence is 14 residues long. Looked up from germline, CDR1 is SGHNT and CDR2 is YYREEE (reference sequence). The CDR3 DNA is TGTGCCAGCAGATCAGGGTTTAATACCGGGGAGCTGTTTTTT. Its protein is CASRSGFNTGELFF.

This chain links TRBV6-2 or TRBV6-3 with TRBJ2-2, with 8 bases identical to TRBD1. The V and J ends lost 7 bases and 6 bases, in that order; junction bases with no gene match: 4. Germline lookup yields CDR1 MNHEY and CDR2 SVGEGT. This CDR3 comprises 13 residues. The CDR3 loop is CASIPRGPGELFF. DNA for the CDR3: TGTGCCAGCATCCCCAGGGGGCCCGGGGAGCTGTTTTTT.

Here the CDR3 DNA reads TGTGCCAGCAGGAGTTCTCTTGACAATGAGCAGTTCTTC. Its protein product is CASRSSLDNEQFF. The chain links TRBV5-6 to TRBJ2-1; unclear D gene. V shed 5 bases and J shed 5 bases, with 11 bases lying between them. The CDR3 extends over 13 amino acids. Germline loops: CDR1 SGHDT, CDR2 YYEEEE.

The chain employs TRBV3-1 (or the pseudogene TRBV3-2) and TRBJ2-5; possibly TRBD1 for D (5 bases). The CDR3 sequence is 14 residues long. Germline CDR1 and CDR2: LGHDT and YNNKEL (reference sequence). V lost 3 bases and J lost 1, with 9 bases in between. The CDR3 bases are TGTGCCAGCAGCCATAAGGGGCTCCAAGAGACCCAGTACTTC. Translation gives CASSHKGLQETQYF.

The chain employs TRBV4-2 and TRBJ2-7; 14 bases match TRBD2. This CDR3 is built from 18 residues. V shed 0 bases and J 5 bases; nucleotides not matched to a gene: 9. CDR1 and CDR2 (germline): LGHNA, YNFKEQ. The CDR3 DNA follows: TGTGCCAGCAGCCAAGATCCCGGACTAGCGGGGGGAGACGACGAGCAGTACTTC. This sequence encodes CASSQDPGLAGGDDEQYF.

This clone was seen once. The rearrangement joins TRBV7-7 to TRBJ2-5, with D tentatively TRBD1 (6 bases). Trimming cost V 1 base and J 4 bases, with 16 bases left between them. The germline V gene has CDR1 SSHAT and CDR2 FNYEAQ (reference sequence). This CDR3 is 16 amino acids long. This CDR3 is CASSLEVQGSGETQYF. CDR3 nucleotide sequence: TGTGCCAGCAGCTTAGAGGTACAGGGTTCGGGAGAGACCCAGTACTTC.

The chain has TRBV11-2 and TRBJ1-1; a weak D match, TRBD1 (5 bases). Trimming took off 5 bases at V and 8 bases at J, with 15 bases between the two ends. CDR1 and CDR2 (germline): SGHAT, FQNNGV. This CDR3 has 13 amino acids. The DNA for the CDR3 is TGTGCCAGCAGCACCCAGACAGCTGGGGAAGCTTTCTTT. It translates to CASSTQTAGEAFF.

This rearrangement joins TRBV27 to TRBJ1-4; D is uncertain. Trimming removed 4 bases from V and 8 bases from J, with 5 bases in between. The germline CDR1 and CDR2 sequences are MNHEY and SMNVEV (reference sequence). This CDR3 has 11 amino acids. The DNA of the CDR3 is TGTGCCAGCAGTTCCAGAGAAAAACTGTTTTTT. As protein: CASSSREKLFF.

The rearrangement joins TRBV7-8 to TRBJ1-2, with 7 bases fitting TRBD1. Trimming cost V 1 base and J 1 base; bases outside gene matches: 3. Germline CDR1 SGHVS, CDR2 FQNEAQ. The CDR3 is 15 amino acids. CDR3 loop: CASSLGGQINYGYTF. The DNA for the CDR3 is TGTGCCAGCAGCTTAGGGGGACAGATTAACTATGGCTACACCTTC.

This CDR3 is CASSLNGGAYNEQFF. CDR3 in DNA: TGTGCCAGCAGCTTAAACGGGGGGGCCTACAATGAGCAGTTCTTC. This chain connects TRBV7-3 to TRBJ2-1; 8 bases fit TRBD2. Losses at the gene ends were 1 base for V and 2 bases for J; bases not matched to a gene: 1. The length of the CDR3 is 15 residues. Looked up from germline, CDR1 is SGHTA and CDR2 is FQGTGA.

The CDR3 here is CATSDPRSNTEAFF. CDR3 bases: TGTGCCACCAGTGACCCTAGGTCGAACACTGAAGCTTTCTTT. V is TRBV24-1 and J is TRBJ1-1; D remains unclear. CDR3 length equals 14 residues. V was shortened by 4 bases and J by 1 base, with 9 bases between the two germline ends. CDR1 KGHDR and CDR2 SFDVKD come from the germline V gene.

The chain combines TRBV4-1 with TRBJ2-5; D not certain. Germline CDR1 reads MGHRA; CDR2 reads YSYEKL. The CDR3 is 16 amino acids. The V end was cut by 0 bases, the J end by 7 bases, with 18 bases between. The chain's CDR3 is CASSQDDGQILGTQYF. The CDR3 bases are TGCGCCAGCAGCCAAGATGATGGGCAAATCTTGGGGACCCAGTACTTC.

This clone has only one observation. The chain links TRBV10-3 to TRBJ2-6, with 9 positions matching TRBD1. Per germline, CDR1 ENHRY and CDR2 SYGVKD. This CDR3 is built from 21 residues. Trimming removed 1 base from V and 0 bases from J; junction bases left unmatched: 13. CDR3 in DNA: TGTGCCATCAGTGAGTTTAGTAGATTTCGGGACAGGGACTCTGGGGCCAACGTCCTGACTTTC. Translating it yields CAISEFSRFRDRDSGANVLTF.

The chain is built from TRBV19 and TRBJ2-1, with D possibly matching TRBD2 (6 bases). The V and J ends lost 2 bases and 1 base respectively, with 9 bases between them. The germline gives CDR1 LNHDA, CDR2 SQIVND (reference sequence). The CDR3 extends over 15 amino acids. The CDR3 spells CASSIRAGSYNEQFF. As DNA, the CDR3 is TGTGCCAGTAGTATAAGGGCGGGGTCCTACAATGAGCAGTTCTTC.

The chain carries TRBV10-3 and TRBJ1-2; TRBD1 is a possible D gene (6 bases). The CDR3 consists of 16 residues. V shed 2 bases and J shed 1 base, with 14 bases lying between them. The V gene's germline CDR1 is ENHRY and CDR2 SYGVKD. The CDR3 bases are TGTGCCATCAGTGAGCGAGCAACAGGGAGTAACTATGGCTACACCTTC. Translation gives CAISERATGSNYGYTF.

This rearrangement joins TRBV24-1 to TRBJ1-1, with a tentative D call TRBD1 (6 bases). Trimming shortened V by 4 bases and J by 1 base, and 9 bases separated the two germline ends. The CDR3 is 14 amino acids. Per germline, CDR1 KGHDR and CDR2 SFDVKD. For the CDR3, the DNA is TGTGCCACCAGTGACACACAGGGGAACACTGAAGCTTTCTTT. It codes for CATSDTQGNTEAFF.

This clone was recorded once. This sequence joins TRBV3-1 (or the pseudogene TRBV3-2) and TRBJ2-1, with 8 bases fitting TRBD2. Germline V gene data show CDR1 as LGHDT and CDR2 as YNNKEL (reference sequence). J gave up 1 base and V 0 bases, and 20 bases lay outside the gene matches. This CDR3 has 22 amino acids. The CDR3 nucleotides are TGTGCCAGCAGCCAAGATGGGGCTTTTTGGAGCGGGGGAGGGGGATCCTACAATGAGCAGTTCTTC. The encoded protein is CASSQDGAFWSGGGGSYNEQFF.

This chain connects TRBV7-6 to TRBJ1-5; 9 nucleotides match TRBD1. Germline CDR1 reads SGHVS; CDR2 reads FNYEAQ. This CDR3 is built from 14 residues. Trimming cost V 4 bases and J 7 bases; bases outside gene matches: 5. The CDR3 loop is CASSWDREGQPQHF. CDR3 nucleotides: TGTGCCAGCAGCTGGGACAGGGAGGGGCAGCCCCAGCATTTT.

The CDR3 protein is CASGSSGGGETQYF. As DNA, the CDR3 is TGTGCCAGCGGGTCTTCAGGGGGCGGAGAGACCCAGTACTTC. V gene TRBV28 combines with J gene TRBJ2-5; 8 bases map to TRBD1. With 8 bases clipped from V and 4 bases from J, the junction kept 9 bases outside the gene matches. This CDR3 is built from 14 residues. Germline V gives CDR1 MDHEN, CDR2 SYDVKM.

CDR3 loop: CASSPLRGGNINEQFF. The CDR3 bases are TGTGCCAGCAGCCCGCTTCGGGGGGGAAATATAAATGAGCAGTTCTTC. The chain recombines TRBV14 with TRBJ2-1, with 8 bases matching TRBD2. Losses at the gene ends were 4 bases for V and 7 bases for J; bases not matched to a gene: 12. CDR3 length: 16 amino acids. CDR1 is SGHDN, CDR2 FVKESK, per germline.

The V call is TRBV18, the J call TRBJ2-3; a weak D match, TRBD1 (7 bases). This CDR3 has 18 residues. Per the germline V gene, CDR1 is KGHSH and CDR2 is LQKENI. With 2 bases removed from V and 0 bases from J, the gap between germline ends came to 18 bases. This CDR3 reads CASSPFTGGTVSTDTQYF. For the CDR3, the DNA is TGTGCCAGCTCACCATTCACTGGGGGGACAGTTAGCACAGATACGCAGTATTTT.

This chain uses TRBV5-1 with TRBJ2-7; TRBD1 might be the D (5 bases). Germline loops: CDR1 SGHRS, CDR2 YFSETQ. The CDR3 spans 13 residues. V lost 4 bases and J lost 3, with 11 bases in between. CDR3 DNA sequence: TGCGCCAGCAGCCTTCGGACAAACTACGAGCAGTACTTC. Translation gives CASSLRTNYEQYF.

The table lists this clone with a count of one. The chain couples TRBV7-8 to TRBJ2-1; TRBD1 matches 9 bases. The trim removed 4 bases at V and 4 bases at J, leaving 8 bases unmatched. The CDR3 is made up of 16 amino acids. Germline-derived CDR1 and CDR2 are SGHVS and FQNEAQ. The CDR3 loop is CASSSDGTGIYNEQFF. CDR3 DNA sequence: TGTGCCAGCAGCTCGGACGGGACAGGGATTTACAATGAGCAGTTCTTC.

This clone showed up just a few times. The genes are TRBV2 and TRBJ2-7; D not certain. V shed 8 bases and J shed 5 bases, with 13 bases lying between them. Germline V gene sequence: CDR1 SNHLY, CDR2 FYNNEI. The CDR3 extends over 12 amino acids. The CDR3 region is CASCLVEHEQYF. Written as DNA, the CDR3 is TGTGCCAGCTGTCTGGTGGAGCACGAGCAGTACTTC.

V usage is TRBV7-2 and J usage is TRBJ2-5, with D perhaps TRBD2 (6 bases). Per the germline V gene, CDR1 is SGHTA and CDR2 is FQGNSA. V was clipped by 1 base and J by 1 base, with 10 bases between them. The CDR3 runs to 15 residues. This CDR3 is CASSLEGTFQETQYF. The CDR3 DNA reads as TGTGCCAGCAGCTTAGAAGGGACTTTCCAAGAGACCCAGTACTTC.

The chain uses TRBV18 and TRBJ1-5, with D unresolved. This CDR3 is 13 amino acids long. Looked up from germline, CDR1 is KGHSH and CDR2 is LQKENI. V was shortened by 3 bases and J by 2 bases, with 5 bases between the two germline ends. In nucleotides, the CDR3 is TGTGCCAGCTCACCGGAGGGCAATCAGCCCCAGCATTTT. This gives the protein CASSPEGNQPQHF. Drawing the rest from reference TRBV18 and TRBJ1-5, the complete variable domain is NAGVMQNPRHLVRRRGQEARLRCSPMKGHSHVYWYRQLPEEGLKFMVYLQKENIIDESGMPKERFSAEFPKEGPSILRIQQVVRGDSAAYFCASSPEGNQPQHFGDGTRLSIL.